These T cell receptor beta chains were read from a single sample in a study of cytomegalovirus exposure and HLA in healthy donors. Clones were sequenced by immunoSEQ multiplex PCR, and TCRdb holds only the in-frame ones, with some missing. The data hold 60,000 or so clones, with about 88% observed a single time. Specimen: PBMCs. The receptor set was obtained from a man in his late teens or twenties in good health and CMV-seronegative. The CDR3 runs from the conserved cysteine through the conserved F or W. The D gene is left open where the match is weak. Clone size, where shown, is once, few, many, or a class for clones that have expanded.

>TRBJ2-7|TRBV1|.|.
CTSSQPGEGSYEQYF
TGCACCAGCTCCCAACCGGGAGAAGGCTCCTACGAGCAGTACTTC
>TRBJ2-7|TRBV28|.|TRBD1
CASSSPRDRALDEQYF
TGTGCCAGCAGCTCACCCCGGGACAGGGCACTAGACGAGCAGTACTTC
>TRBJ1-1|TRBV11-2|.|.
CASMTRVNTEAFF
TGTGCCAGCATGACGCGGGTAAACACTGAAGCTTTCTTT
>TRBJ2-7|TRBV28|.|TRBD2
CASSLSGLGGVEQYF
TGTGCCAGCAGTTTATCTGGCCTTGGGGGGGTCGAGCAGTACTTC
>TRBJ2-7|TRBV7-2|once|TRBD1
CASSLVRDSSYEQYF
TGTGCCAGCAGCTTAGTAAGGGACAGCTCCTACGAGCAGTACTTC
>TRBJ1-1|TRBV28|.|.
CASSLLTALNTEAFF
TGTGCCAGCAGTTTACTTACAGCACTGAACACTGAAGCTTTCTTT
>TRBJ2-1|TRBV4-1|.|.
CASSQQSGNNEQFF
TGCGCCAGCAGCCAACAAAGCGGCAACAATGAGCAGTTCTTC
>TRBJ2-5|TRBV29-1|.|.
CSAPAGVSQETQYF
TGCAGCGCACCGGCGGGTGTTAGTCAAGAGACCCAGTACTTC
>TRBJ2-5|TRBV5-5|.|TRBD2
CASSLRGAGGQETQYF
TGTGCCAGCAGCTTGCGCGGAGCGGGAGGCCAAGAGACCCAGTACTTC
>TRBJ2-2|TRBV4-1|.|.
CASSQVLGAGELFF
TGCGCCAGCAGCCAAGTCTTAGGGGCCGGGGAGCTGTTTTTT